Listed below are T cell receptor beta chains from one sample, sequenced in a study of cytomegalovirus exposure and HLA in healthy donors. Measured with immunoSEQ multiplex PCR; TCRdb has only the in-frame clones, and not every one. This sample contains roughly 120,000 clones. The sequenced sample was PBMCs. These receptors originate from a man between 18 and 35 years old in good health and CMV-seronegative. The CDR3 runs from the conserved cysteine through the conserved F or W. A D gene is named only where the DNA matches it firmly.

cdr3_nt	cdr3_aa	cdr3_length	d_call	v_call	j_call
TGCGCCAGCAGCTGGCCCGATAGCGATTCCTACAATGAGCAGTTCTTC	CASSWPDSDSYNEQFF	16	-	TRBV5-1	TRBJ2-1
TGTGCCAGCAGCACCAGCGGACGGGAGTCAACACATACGCAGTATTTT	CASSTSGRESTHTQYF	16	-	TRBV9	TRBJ2-3
TGCGCCAGCAGCTTAGGGACAGGAGATAGTAATCAGCCCCAGCATTTT	CASSLGTGDSNQPQHF	16	TRBD1	TRBV5-1	TRBJ1-5
TGTGCCATCAGACAGGGGCCAGTCCTATTCCCCTACGAGCAGTACTTC	CAIRQGPVLFPYEQYF	16	TRBD1	TRBV10-3	TRBJ2-7
TGTGCCAGTAACTCCAGGGAAGCGGGTAATGAAAAACTGTTTTTT	CASNSREAGNEKLFF	15	-	TRBV19	TRBJ1-4
TGTGCCAGCAGCTCACAGGGTGCCGGGGAGCTGTTTTTT	CASSSQGAGELFF	13	-	TRBV7-3	TRBJ2-2
TGCGCCAGCAGGTTGTTTGAGAACTCGGAACTGTTTTTT	CASRLFENSELFF	13	-	TRBV5-1	TRBJ1-4
TGTGCCAGTTCAAACTGGGACAGGGGGTTAATCTACAATGAGCAGTTCTTC	CASSNWDRGLIYNEQFF	17	TRBD1	TRBV19	TRBJ2-1
TGCGCCAGCAGCTTGGCCGACACCGGGGAGCTGTTTTTT	CASSLADTGELFF	13	-	TRBV5-1	TRBJ2-2
TGTGCCAGCACCACGCCGGTGAAGCAGCGCTCCTACAATGAGCAGTTCTTC	CASTTPVKQRSYNEQFF	17	-	TRBV28	TRBJ2-1
TGTGCCAGCAGCTTGACATACAGGGTTGGTCAGCCCCAGCATTTT	CASSLTYRVGQPQHF	15	-	TRBV5-5	TRBJ1-5
TGTGCCAGCAGCGACTTCGGCAGGGGATCTGGGGCCAACGTCCTGACTTTC	CASSDFGRGSGANVLTF	17	-	TRBV9	TRBJ2-6
TGCAGTGCTTCGGGGGAGTACGAGCAGTACTTC	CSASGEYEQYF	11	-	TRBV20-1	TRBJ2-7
TGTGCCAGCAGTTTATCCCCAGGTTCCTACGAGCAGTACTTC	CASSLSPGSYEQYF	14	-	TRBV27	TRBJ2-7
TGCGCCAGCAGCCCAGGGTATTACACTGAAGCTTTCTTT	CASSPGYYTEAFF	13	-	TRBV4-1	TRBJ1-1
TGTGCCAGCAGTTACTCGGGCAGGAATACTGAAGCTTTCTTT	CASSYSGRNTEAFF	14	-	TRBV6-6	TRBJ1-1
TGTGCCAGCAGTTTAACGACAGGGGGTGGACCGGAGCAGTACTTC	CASSLTTGGGPEQYF	15	TRBD1	TRBV27	TRBJ2-7
TGTGCCAGCAGCAAAGCGCGCTCACCGGGTAATGAAAAACTGTTTTTT	CASSKARSPGNEKLFF	16	-	TRBV21-1	TRBJ1-4
TGTGCCAGCAGCTTAGAGTGGGAGGTAAACACCGGGGAGCTGTTTTTT	CASSLEWEVNTGELFF	16	-	TRBV7-9	TRBJ2-2
TGTGCCAGCAGCCGAAGACCATTTGAGACGGGGATGCGAAACATTCAGTACTTC	CASSRRPFETGMRNIQYF	18	-	TRBV7-8	TRBJ2-4
TGTGCCAGCAGCCAATCAGCAGGGAGGCTTAATGAAAAACTGTTTTTT	CASSQSAGRLNEKLFF	16	-	TRBV14	TRBJ1-4
TGTGCCAGCAGCTCGCTGACAGGGGTCAACAATGAGCAGTTCTTC	CASSSLTGVNNEQFF	15	TRBD1	TRBV7-2	TRBJ2-1
TGTGCCAGCAGCTTAAGAAGGGGGGGCTACGAGCAGTACTTC	CASSLRRGGYEQYF	14	-	TRBV7-8	TRBJ2-7
TGTGCCAGCAGTGAACCCGGGACAGCCCAAGAGACCCAGTACTTC	CASSEPGTAQETQYF	15	TRBD1	TRBV6-1	TRBJ2-5
TGTGCCACCAGCAGAGATCGGAGCCTAAATCAGCCCCGGCATTTT	CATSRDRSLNQPRHF	15	-	TRBV15	TRBJ1-5
TGTGCCAGCATGCGGGCATACAGCTCCTACGAGCAGTACTTC	CASMRAYSSYEQYF	14	-	TRBV28	TRBJ2-7
TGTGCCAGCAGCTTAGCTGGAGGGTTGAGTTTGACAGATACGCAGTATTTT	CASSLAGGLSLTDTQYF	17	-	TRBV7-6	TRBJ2-3
TGTGCCACGACCTCCGGGACTACCATCCGGGAGCAGTACTTC	CATTSGTTIREQYF	14	TRBD2	TRBV6-1	TRBJ2-5
TGCGCCAGCAGCTTGGGGGGCGCCAATTCACCCCTCCACTTT	CASSLGGANSPLHF	14	-	TRBV5-1	TRBJ1-6
TGTGCCAGCAGCGTAGGCGGGGGGACAGCCCAGGACCAGTACTTC	CASSVGGGTAQDQYF	15	-	TRBV9	TRBJ2-5